One and the same sample provided the 31 T cell receptor beta chains below, sequenced in a study of T cells after yellow fever vaccination. TCRdb re-called the 5' RACE reads through MiXCR, storing one row per CDR3 protein. The sample yields 300,000 to 350,000 distinct CDR3 sequences, about 4% seen once. The specimen comprised PBMCs, sampled 5 days after the yellow fever booster vaccination. These receptors were obtained from a young man who received the YFV17D yellow fever vaccine.

This clonotype was counted ten times or more. The CDR3 region is CASSQTRDRVTDTQYF. The CDR3 DNA sequence: TGTGCCAGCAGCCAGACCCGGGACAGGGTCACAGATACGCAGTATTTT. The chain joins TRBV7-9 to TRBJ2-3; 9 nucleotides agree with TRBD1. Germline V gives CDR1 SEHNR, CDR2 FQNEAQ (reference sequence). This CDR3 has 16 residues. J lost 2 bases, V lost 5 bases, and 8 bases had no gene match.

The table lists this clonotype with a few counts. The gene calls are TRBV5-4 and TRBJ1-2; 10 nucleotides align to TRBD1. This CDR3 spans 15 amino acids. Trimming took 2 bases from V and 7 from J; bases not matched to a gene: 8. Germline CDR1 is SGHNT and CDR2 is YYREEE (reference sequence). The CDR3 DNA reads TGTGCCAGCAGCTTACCGGGACAGGGGCTTCTTGGCTACACCTTC. Amino acids: CASSLPGQGLLGYTF.

A few counts support this clonotype. The V and J genes are TRBV7-2 and TRBJ1-5; 11 bases map to TRBD1. Trimming cost V 1 base and J 7 bases; bases outside gene matches: 12. The CDR3 totals 18 residues. Germline V lookup: CDR1 SGHTA, CDR2 FQGNSA. CDR3 DNA sequence: TGTGCCAGCAGCTTAGTCAAATCCGGGACAGGGGGATGGCAGCCCCAGCATTTT. Amino acids: CASSLVKSGTGGWQPQHF.

This clonotype was observed at least ten times. The chain couples TRBV7-8 to TRBJ1-3, with D maybe TRBD1 (6 bases). Germline lookup yields CDR1 SGHVS and CDR2 FQNEAQ. The V end lost 8 bases, the J end lost 4 bases, and 15 bases lay between the germline ends. This CDR3 is built from 14 residues. The CDR3 region has the DNA TGTGCCAGCGCCCGGAGGGGGGTCGGAAACACCATATATTTT. Translation: CASARRGVGNTIYF.

V is TRBV6-5 and J is TRBJ2-7, with TRBD2 matching 9 bases. Unmatched junction bases numbered 4, after V lost 2 bases and J lost 2 bases. The CDR3 extends over 15 amino acids. The V gene's germline CDR1 is MNHEY and CDR2 SVGAGI. This CDR3 is CASSYVSSGTYEQYF. The CDR3 bases are TGTGCCAGCAGTTACGTCTCTAGCGGGACCTACGAGCAGTACTTC.

The chain employs TRBV29-1 and TRBJ2-6; D is undetermined. In germline, CDR1 is SQVTM, CDR2 ANQGSEA. This CDR3 has 15 amino acids. Trimming took off 1 base at V and 1 base at J, with 8 bases between the two ends. CDR3 in amino acids: CSVEVGVSGANVLTF. The CDR3 coding sequence is TGCAGCGTTGAAGTTGGGGTATCTGGGGCCAACGTCCTGACTTTC.

This clonotype was seen repeatedly, ten times or more. The chain couples TRBV2 to TRBJ2-7; D tentatively fits TRBD1 or TRBD2 (5 bases each). The length of the CDR3 is 14 residues. CDR1 and CDR2 from the germline V gene are SNHLY and FYNNEI. The V gene lost 2 bases and the J gene lost 2 bases, with 10 bases spanning the gap. CDR3 residues: CASSEYPGPYEQYF. CDR3 nucleotides: TGTGCCAGCAGTGAATATCCGGGGCCCTACGAGCAGTACTTC.

This clonotype was observed a handful of times. The chain has TRBV6-5 and TRBJ1-6, with TRBD1 matching 8 bases. The junction had 8 bases not matched to a gene; V was cut back by 6 bases and J by 10 bases. The CDR3 has 14 amino acids. The germline CDR1 and CDR2 sequences are MNHEY and SVGAGI. The CDR3: CASSQDRDGSPLHF. CDR3 nucleotide sequence: TGTGCCAGCAGCCAGGACAGGGATGGGTCACCCCTCCACTTT.

V is TRBV7-9 and J is TRBJ2-5; D gene unclear. The length of the CDR3 is 16 residues. With 2 bases removed from V and 1 base from J, the gap between germline ends came to 14 bases. Germline CDR1 reads SEHNR; CDR2 reads FQNEAQ (reference sequence). CDR3 sequence reads: CASSLYWSSIQETQYF. CDR3 nucleotides: TGTGCCAGCAGCTTATATTGGAGCAGCATCCAAGAGACCCAGTACTTC.

This clonotype was detected a few times. The chain uses TRBV7-2 and TRBJ2-1; D gene uncertain. The CDR3 runs 14 residues. Germline lookup yields CDR1 SGHTA and CDR2 FQGNSA. Trimming pared 1 base from V and 8 bases from J, leaving 12 bases between. The CDR3 reads CASSLVWGKDEQFF. CDR3 coding DNA: TGTGCCAGCAGCTTAGTGTGGGGAAAGGATGAGCAGTTCTTC.

This rearrangement joins TRBV5-1 to TRBJ2-1; D uncertain. The germline V and J ends were trimmed by 0 bases and 0 bases, with 10 bases remaining between them. Germline CDR1 and CDR2: SGHRS and YFSETQ. The CDR3 loop spans 16 amino acids. The DNA for the CDR3 is TGCGCCAGCAGCTTGGCAGTCCTAAACTCCTACAATGAGCAGTTCTTC. Amino acids: CASSLAVLNSYNEQFF.

Ten or more counts support this clonotype. The CDR3 sequence: CASSQVPDRLAGDEQFF. In nucleotides, the CDR3 is TGCGCCAGCAGCCAAGTCCCTGATCGCCTAGCTGGCGATGAGCAGTTCTTC. The chain links TRBV4-1 to TRBJ2-1; possibly TRBD2 for D (5 bases). Germline assignment: CDR1 MGHRA and CDR2 YSYEKL. This CDR3 is 17 amino acids long. V was trimmed by 1 base and J by 8 bases, leaving 21 bases between them.

This clonotype showed up many times. J is TRBJ2-1 and V is TRBV7-2, with 10 bases that match TRBD1. CDR1 is SGHTA, CDR2 FQGNSA, per germline. The junction had 6 bases not matched to a gene; V was cut back by 4 bases and J by 6 bases. This CDR3 has 15 amino acids. CDR3 in amino acids: CASSSTGTGVNEQFF. In DNA, the CDR3 is TGTGCCAGCAGCTCCACCGGGACAGGGGTCAATGAGCAGTTCTTC.

This chain uses TRBV7-2 with TRBJ2-1; tentatively, D is TRBD2 (7 bases). CDR1 SGHTA and CDR2 FQGNSA come from the germline V gene. This CDR3 has 15 amino acids. The germline V and J ends were trimmed by 1 base and 7 bases, with 14 bases remaining between them. The CDR3 DNA reads TGTGCCAGCAGCTTAGTTGGGGGGGGCAATAATGAGCAGTTCTTC. Translated: CASSLVGGGNNEQFF.

This chain joins TRBV4-1 and TRBJ2-3; tentatively, D is TRBD2 (6 bases). CDR1 MGHRA and CDR2 YSYEKL come from the germline V gene. This CDR3 is 15 amino acids long. V was clipped by 0 bases and J by 4 bases, with 11 bases between them. CDR3 sequence (DNA): TGCGCCAGCAGCCAAGATCGGGGGTCGGCAGATACGCAGTATTTT. It yields the protein CASSQDRGSADTQYF.

In its sample, this clonotype was seen a few times. The J gene is TRBJ2-2, the V gene TRBV5-1; D is unclear. Trimming removed 9 bases from V and 6 bases from J, with 12 bases in between. The CDR3 covers 12 residues. The germline gives CDR1 SGHRS, CDR2 YFSETQ. The DNA of the CDR3 is TGCGCCACCCGGCTAGACGCCGGGGAGCTGTTTTTT. As protein: CATRLDAGELFF.

This clonotype was observed a handful of times. The rearrangement links TRBV25-1 to TRBJ1-2; no definite D call. Trimming left V 3 bases short and J 1 base short, with 12 bases between. Germline V gene lookup returns CDR1 MGHDK and CDR2 SYGVNS. This CDR3 contains 15 residues. CDR3 residues: CASSEQVPDNYGYTF. The DNA for the CDR3 is TGTGCCAGCAGTGAGCAGGTGCCCGATAACTATGGCTACACCTTC.

This clonotype came up many times. The chain combines TRBV16 with TRBJ2-7; D is unresolved. Germline V CDR1 and CDR2: KGHSY, FQNENV. The CDR3 is made up of 16 amino acids. V lost 0 bases and J lost 2, with 14 bases in between. The CDR3 DNA sequence: TGTGCCAGCAGCCAATCAATAGGGCAGACCACCTACGAGCAGTACTTC. This encodes CASSQSIGQTTYEQYF.

This clonotype was counted many times. The chain links TRBV5-1 to TRBJ2-2; D remains unclear. Trimming pared 0 bases from V and 2 bases from J, leaving 11 bases between. The CDR3 is 16 residues long. Germline CDR1 is SGHRS and CDR2 is YFSETQ. The CDR3 coding sequence is TGCGCCAGCAGCTTGGTGGTAGGAACCAACACCGGGGAGCTGTTTTTT. This gives the protein CASSLVVGTNTGELFF.

The chain uses TRBV6-6 and TRBJ1-6; TRBD1 is a possible D gene (6 bases). Germline V gene sequence: CDR1 MNHNY, CDR2 SVGAGI (reference sequence). The V and J ends lost 2 bases and 4 bases respectively, with 9 bases between them. There are 15 residues in the CDR3. CDR3 sequence: CASSYGGAYNSPLHF. The CDR3 bases are TGTGCCAGCAGTTACGGGGGGGCGTATAATTCACCCCTCCACTTT.

This sequence joins TRBV15 and TRBJ1-1; D gene ambiguous. V shed 7 bases and J shed 1 base, with 10 bases lying between them. Germline V gene sequence: CDR1 LNHNV, CDR2 YYDKDF (reference sequence). This CDR3 contains 13 residues. The CDR3 region has the DNA TGTGCCACCACCCGACCTCCGAACACTGAAGCTTTCTTT. It yields the protein CATTRPPNTEAFF.

This clonotype occurred many times. V usage is TRBV7-7 and J usage is TRBJ2-2, with 9 bases lining up with TRBD2. Per germline, CDR1 SSHAT and CDR2 FNYEAQ (reference sequence). CDR3 length: 16 amino acids. After removal of 3 bases from V and 5 bases from J, the junction contained 7 bases not matched to a gene. The CDR3 spells CASSLESSGVTGELFF. DNA of the CDR3: TGTGCCAGCAGCTTGGAGTCTAGCGGGGTGACCGGGGAGCTGTTTTTT. The full variable domain, rest sourced from reference TRBV7-7 and TRBJ2-2, is GAGVSQSPRYKVTKRGQDVTLRCDPISSHATLYWYQQALGQGPEFLTYFNYEAQPDKSGLPSDRFSAERPEGSISTLTIQRTEQRDSAMYRCASSLESSGVTGELFFGEGSRLTVL.

The genes are TRBV29-1 and TRBJ1-1; 8 positions agree with TRBD1. Trimming at V came to 2 bases and at J to 1 base, leaving 9 bases not matched to a gene. Per the germline V gene, CDR1 is SQVTM and CDR2 is ANQGSEA. CDR3 length: 16 amino acids. The DNA of the CDR3 is TGCAGCGTTGAATTCCGACAGGGGAGGCAGAACACTGAAGCTTTCTTT. This codes for CSVEFRQGRQNTEAFF.

This chain uses TRBV2 with TRBJ2-1; either TRBD1 or TRBD2 may fit D (6 bases each). Germline V lookup: CDR1 SNHLY, CDR2 FYNNEI. The V and J ends lost 5 bases and 9 bases respectively, with 17 bases between them. The CDR3 loop spans 14 amino acids. The CDR3 DNA follows: TGTGCCAGCAGTCTGTACGGGGGCCTTAGTGAGCAGTTCTTC. This codes for CASSLYGGLSEQFF.

This clonotype was seen repeatedly, ten times or more. The chain uses TRBV25-1 and TRBJ2-1; D ambiguous. The V gene lost 1 base and the J gene lost 7 bases, with 14 bases spanning the gap. The CDR3 has 15 residues. Germline V lookup: CDR1 MGHDK, CDR2 SYGVNS. CDR3 protein: CASSESFGSLNEQFF. The CDR3 DNA sequence: TGTGCCAGCAGTGAATCATTTGGCAGCTTGAATGAGCAGTTCTTC.

This clonotype has a handful of counts. The rearrangement joins TRBV6-6 to TRBJ2-5; 10 bases fit TRBD2. Looked up from germline, CDR1 is MNHNY and CDR2 is SVGAGI (reference sequence). The CDR3 contains 16 residues. V shed 2 bases, J shed 0 bases, and the junction held 3 bases outside the gene matches. The CDR3 region is CASSYASGGDQETQYF. The CDR3 DNA reads TGTGCCAGCAGTTACGCTAGCGGGGGCGACCAAGAGACCCAGTACTTC.

The chain combines TRBV20-1 with TRBJ2-5, with 7 nucleotides matching TRBD2. Germline V gene sequence: CDR1 DFQATT, CDR2 SNEGSKA (reference sequence). Trimming cost V 4 bases and J 5 bases; bases outside gene matches: 7. The CDR3 runs 13 residues. This CDR3 is CSAKTSRAETQYF. The CDR3 nucleotides are TGCAGTGCTAAGACTAGCAGGGCGGAGACCCAGTACTTC.

The rearrangement uses TRBV5-1 and TRBJ2-1; D ambiguous. V lost 4 bases, J lost 0 bases, and 17 bases lay in between. In germline, CDR1 is SGHRS, CDR2 YFSETQ. The CDR3 loop spans 17 amino acids. CDR3: CASSKRLAISSYNEQFF. For the CDR3, the DNA is TGCGCCAGCAGCAAAAGACTTGCCATTAGCTCCTACAATGAGCAGTTCTTC.

This clonotype was found many times. The chain links TRBV7-3 to TRBJ2-3, with a weak D call TRBD2 (6 bases). The CDR3 spans 16 residues. The germline V gene encodes CDR1 SGHTA and CDR2 FQGTGA. V dropped 5 bases and J dropped 1 base, with 16 bases sitting between them. The CDR3 bases are TGTGCCAGCAGCCTTAGGGGAGGTACAGGCACAGATACGCAGTATTTT. Encoded protein: CASSLRGGTGTDTQYF.

The genes are TRBV6-2 or TRBV6-3 and TRBJ2-1; tentative D call: TRBD2 (6 bases). Trimming removed 4 bases at V and 0 bases at J, with 16 bases between. CDR1 is MNHEY and CDR2 is SVGEGT in the germline V gene. This CDR3 contains 17 residues. In nucleotides, the CDR3 is TGTGCCAGCAGTTCCTTGAGGAGGGATAGCTCCTACAATGAGCAGTTCTTC. Its translation: CASSSLRRDSSYNEQFF.

V is TRBV27 and J is TRBJ1-1; D remains unclear. Looked up from germline, CDR1 is MNHEY and CDR2 is SMNVEV (reference sequence). The CDR3 is made up of 13 amino acids. The V and J ends lost 7 bases and 5 bases respectively, with 14 bases between them. CDR3 amino acids: CASTSPPWTEAFF. DNA of the CDR3: TGTGCCAGCACCTCACCCCCGTGGACTGAAGCTTTCTTT.